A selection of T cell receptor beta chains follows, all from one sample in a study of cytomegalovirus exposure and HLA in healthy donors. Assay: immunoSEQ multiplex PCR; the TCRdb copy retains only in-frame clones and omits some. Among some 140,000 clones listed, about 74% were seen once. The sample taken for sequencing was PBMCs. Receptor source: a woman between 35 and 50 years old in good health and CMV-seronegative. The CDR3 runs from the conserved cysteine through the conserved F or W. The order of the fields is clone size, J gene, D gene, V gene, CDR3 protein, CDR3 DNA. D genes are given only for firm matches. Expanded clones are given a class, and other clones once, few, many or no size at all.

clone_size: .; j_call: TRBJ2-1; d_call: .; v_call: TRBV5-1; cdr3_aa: CASSLAGGGIYNEQFF; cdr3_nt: TGCGCCAGCAGCTTGGCCGGGGGAGGAATATACAATGAGCAGTTCTTC
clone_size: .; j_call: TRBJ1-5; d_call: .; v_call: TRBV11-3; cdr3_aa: CASSSYFYSNQPQHF; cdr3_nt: TGTGCCAGCAGCTCGTATTTTTATAGCAATCAGCCCCAGCATTTT
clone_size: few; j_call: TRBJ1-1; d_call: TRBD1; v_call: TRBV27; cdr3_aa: CASSFFGTAEAFF; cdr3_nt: TGTGCCAGCAGTTTTTTCGGGACAGCAGAAGCTTTCTTT
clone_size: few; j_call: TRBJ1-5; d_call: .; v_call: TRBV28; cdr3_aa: CASSYWGGQGNQPQHF; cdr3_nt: TGTGCCAGCAGTTACTGGGGGGGGCAGGGCAATCAGCCCCAGCATTTT
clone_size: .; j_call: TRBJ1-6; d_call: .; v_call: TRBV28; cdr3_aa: CASSPPRPESPLHF; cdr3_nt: TGTGCCAGCAGTCCCCCCCGGCCGGAGTCACCCCTCCACTTT
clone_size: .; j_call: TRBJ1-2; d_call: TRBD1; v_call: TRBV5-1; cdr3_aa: CASSPGTAPTNYGYTF; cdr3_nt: TGCGCCAGCAGCCCCGGGACAGCGCCTACTAACTATGGCTACACCTTC
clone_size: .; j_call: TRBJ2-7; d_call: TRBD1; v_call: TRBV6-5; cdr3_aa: CASSRTGTYEQYF; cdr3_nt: TGTGCCAGCAGTCGGACAGGGACCTACGAGCAGTACTTC
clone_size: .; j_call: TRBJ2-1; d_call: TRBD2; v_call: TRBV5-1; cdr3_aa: CASKPELAGWSSYNEQFF; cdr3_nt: TGCGCCAGTAAGCCCGAGCTAGCGGGATGGAGCTCCTACAATGAGCAGTTCTTC
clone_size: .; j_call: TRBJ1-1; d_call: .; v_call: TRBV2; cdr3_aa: CASSDLGAVEAFF; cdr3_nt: TGTGCCAGCAGTGACCTGGGGGCAGTTGAAGCTTTCTTT
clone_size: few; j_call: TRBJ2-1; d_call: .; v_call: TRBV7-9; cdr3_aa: CASSSRQAGEGESQFF; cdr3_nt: TGTGCCAGCAGCTCCCGGCAGGCGGGAGAGGGGGAGTCCCAGTTCTTC
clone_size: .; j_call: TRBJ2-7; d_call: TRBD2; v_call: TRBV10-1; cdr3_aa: CASSLAGESGEQYF; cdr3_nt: TGCGCCAGCAGTCTAGCGGGAGAGTCGGGCGAGCAGTACTTC
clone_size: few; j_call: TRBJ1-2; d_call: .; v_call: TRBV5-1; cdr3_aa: CASSFSLVVGGVGYTF; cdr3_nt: TGCGCCAGCAGCTTCTCCCTAGTAGTGGGAGGGGTTGGCTACACCTTC
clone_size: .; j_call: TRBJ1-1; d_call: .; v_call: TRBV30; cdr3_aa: CAWAPGETEAFF; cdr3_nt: TGTGCCTGGGCCCCGGGGGAGACTGAAGCTTTCTTT
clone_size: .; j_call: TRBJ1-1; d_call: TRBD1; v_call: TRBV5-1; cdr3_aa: CASSSRQGGTEAFF; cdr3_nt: TGCGCCAGCAGCTCGCGACAGGGCGGAACTGAAGCTTTCTTT
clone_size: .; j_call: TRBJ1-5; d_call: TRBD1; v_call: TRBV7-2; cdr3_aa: CASSFAGTGVGQPQHF; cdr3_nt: TGTGCCAGCAGCTTCGCCGGGACAGGGGTTGGACAGCCCCAGCATTTT
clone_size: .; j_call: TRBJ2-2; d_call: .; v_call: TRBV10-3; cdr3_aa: CAISESKTNRPGELFF; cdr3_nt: TGTGCCATCAGTGAGTCTAAGACTAATAGGCCCGGGGAGCTGTTTTTT
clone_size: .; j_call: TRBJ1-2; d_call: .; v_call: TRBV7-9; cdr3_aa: CASSLGGFQGYYGYTF; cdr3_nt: TGTGCCAGCAGTTTGGGCGGGTTCCAAGGGTACTATGGCTACACCTTC
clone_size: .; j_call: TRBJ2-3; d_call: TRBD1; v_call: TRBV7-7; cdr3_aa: CASSLTGGNTDTQYF; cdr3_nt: TGTGCTAGCAGCTTGACAGGGGGGAACACAGATACGCAGTATTTT
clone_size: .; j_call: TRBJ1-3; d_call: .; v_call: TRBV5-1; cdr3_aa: CASSEGLPLSGNTIYF; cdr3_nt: TGCGCCAGCAGCGAAGGACTGCCCCTCTCTGGAAACACCATATATTTT
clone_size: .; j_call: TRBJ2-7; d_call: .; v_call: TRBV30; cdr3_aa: CAWSGLGGGEQYF; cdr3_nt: TGTGCCTGGAGTGGCCTGGGGGGAGGCGAGCAGTACTTC
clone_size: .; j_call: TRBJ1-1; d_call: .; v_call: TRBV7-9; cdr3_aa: CASSLQERFTEAFF; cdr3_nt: TGTGCCAGCAGCCTACAGGAGAGGTTCACTGAAGCTTTCTTT
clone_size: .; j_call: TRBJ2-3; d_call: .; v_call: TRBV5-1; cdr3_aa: CASSTRTRTDTQYF; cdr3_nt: TGCGCCAGCAGCACCCGGACACGCACAGATACGCAGTATTTT
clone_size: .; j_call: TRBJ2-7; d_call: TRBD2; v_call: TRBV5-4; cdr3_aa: CASSLTSGYSYEQYF; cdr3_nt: TGTGCCAGCAGCTTGACTAGCGGCTACTCCTACGAGCAGTACTTC
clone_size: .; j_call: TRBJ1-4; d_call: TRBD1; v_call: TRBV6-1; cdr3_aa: CASSESLSQGALGEKLFF; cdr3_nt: TGTGCCAGCAGTGAGTCTCTGAGTCAGGGGGCGCTAGGTGAAAAACTGTTTTTT
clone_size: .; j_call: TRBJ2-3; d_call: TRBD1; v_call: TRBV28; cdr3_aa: CASSSGQGRLDTQYF; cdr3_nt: TGTGCCAGCAGTTCCGGACAGGGGCGGCTAGATACGCAGTATTTT
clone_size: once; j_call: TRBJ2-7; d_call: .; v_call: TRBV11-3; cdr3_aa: CASSPAARLEQYF; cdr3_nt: TGTGCCAGCAGCCCTGCGGCCCGCCTCGAGCAGTACTTC
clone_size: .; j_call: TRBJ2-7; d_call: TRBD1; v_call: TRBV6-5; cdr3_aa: CASGQDRGYEQYF; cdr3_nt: TGTGCCAGCGGTCAGGACAGGGGGTACGAGCAGTACTTC
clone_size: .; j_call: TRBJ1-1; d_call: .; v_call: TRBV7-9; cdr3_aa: CASSLRGGVEGNTEAFF; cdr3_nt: TGTGCCAGCAGCTTACGCGGTGGGGTCGAGGGAAACACTGAAGCTTTCTTT
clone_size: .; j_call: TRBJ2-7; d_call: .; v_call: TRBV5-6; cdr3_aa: CASSLGTDSYEQYF; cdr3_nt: TGTGCCAGCAGCTTGGGGACAGACTCCTACGAGCAGTACTTC
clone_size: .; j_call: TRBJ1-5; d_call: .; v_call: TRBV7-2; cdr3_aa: CASSPATVPNQPQHF; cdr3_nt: TGTGCCAGCAGCCCTGCGACAGTCCCGAATCAGCCCCAGCATTTT
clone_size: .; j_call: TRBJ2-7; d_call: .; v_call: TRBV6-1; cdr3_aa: CASSDDNPGTYEQYF; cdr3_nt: TGTGCCAGCAGCGACGATAACCCAGGGACCTACGAGCAGTACTTC
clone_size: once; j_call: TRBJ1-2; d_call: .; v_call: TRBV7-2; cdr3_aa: CASSLIGGLNYGYTF; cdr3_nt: TGTGCCAGCAGCTTAATTGGGGGACTGAACTATGGCTACACCTTC
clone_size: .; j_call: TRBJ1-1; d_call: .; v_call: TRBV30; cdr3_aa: CAWSVSTEAFF; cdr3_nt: TGTGCCTGGAGTGTCTCCACTGAAGCTTTCTTT
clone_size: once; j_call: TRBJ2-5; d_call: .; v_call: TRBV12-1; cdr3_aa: CASSQTSGQETQYF; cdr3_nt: TGTGCCAGCAGCCAAACTAGCGGCCAAGAGACCCAGTACTTC
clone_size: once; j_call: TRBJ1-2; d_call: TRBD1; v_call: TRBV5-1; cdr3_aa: CASSFVTGTGENYGYTF; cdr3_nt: TGCGCCAGCAGCTTTGTAACCGGGACAGGGGAAAACTATGGCTACACCTTC
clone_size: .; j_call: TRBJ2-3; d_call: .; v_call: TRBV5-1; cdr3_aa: CASSLRSGGSTDTQYF; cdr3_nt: TGCGCCAGCAGCTTGCGTTCCGGGGGAAGCACAGATACGCAGTATTTT
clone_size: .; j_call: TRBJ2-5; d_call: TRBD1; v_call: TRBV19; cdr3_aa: CASSPRQGRETQYF; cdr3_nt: TGTGCCAGTAGTCCACGACAGGGGCGTGAGACCCAGTACTTC
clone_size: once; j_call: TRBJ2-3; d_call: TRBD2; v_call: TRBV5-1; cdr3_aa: CASSPLAGVGTDTQYF; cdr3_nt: TGCGCCAGCAGCCCCTTAGCGGGAGTAGGCACAGATACGCAGTATTTT
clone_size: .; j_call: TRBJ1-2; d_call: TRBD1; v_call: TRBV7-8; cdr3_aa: CASSSQGGEGYTF; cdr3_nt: TGTGCCAGCAGCAGCCAGGGGGGCGAGGGCTACACCTTC
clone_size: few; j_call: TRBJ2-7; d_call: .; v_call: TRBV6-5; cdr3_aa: CASRSSGGSYEQYF; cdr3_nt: TGTGCCAGCAGGAGTTCAGGAGGCTCCTACGAGCAGTACTTC
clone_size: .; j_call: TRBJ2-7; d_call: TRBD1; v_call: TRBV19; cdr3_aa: CASSTGQGVYEQYF; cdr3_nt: TGTGCCAGTAGTACCGGACAGGGGGTGTACGAGCAGTACTTC
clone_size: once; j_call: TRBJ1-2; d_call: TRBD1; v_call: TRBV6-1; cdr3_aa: CASEQGGNYGYTF; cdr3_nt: TGTGCCAGCGAACAGGGGGGTAACTATGGCTACACCTTC
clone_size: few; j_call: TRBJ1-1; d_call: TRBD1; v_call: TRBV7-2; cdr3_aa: CASSLVTGGAFF; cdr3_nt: TGTGCCAGCAGCCTTGTCACAGGGGGAGCTTTCTTT
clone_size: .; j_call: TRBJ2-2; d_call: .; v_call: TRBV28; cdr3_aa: CASSLSRADTGELFF; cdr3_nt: TGTGCCAGCAGTTTAAGCAGGGCTGACACCGGGGAGCTGTTTTTT
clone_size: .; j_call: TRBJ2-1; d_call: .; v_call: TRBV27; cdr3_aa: CASSLSHSELQFF; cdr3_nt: TGTGCCAGCAGTTTAAGCCATTCCGAACTGCAGTTCTTC
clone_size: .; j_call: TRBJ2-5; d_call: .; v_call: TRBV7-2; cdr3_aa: CASSPLVGGETQYF; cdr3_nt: TGTGCCAGCAGCCCGCTAGTGGGGGGAGAGACCCAGTACTTC
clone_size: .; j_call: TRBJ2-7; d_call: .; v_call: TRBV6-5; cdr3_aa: CASSSRRGTYEQYF; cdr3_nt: TGTGCCAGCAGCTCCCGTAGGGGAACCTACGAGCAGTACTTC
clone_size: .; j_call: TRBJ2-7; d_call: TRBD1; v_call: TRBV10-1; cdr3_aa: CATGDREYEQYF; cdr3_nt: TGCGCCACGGGGGACAGGGAGTACGAGCAGTACTTC
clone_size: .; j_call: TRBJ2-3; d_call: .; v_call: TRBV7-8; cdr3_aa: CASSLGASLSTDTQYF; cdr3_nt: TGTGCCAGCAGCTTGGGGGCGTCCCTAAGCACAGATACGCAGTATTTT
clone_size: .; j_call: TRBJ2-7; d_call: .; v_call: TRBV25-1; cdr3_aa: CASTTGFYEQYF; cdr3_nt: TGTGCCAGCACAACAGGGTTCTACGAGCAGTACTTC
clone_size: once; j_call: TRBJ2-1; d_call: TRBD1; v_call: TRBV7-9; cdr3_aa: CASSSYTGGYDNEQFF; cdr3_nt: TGTGCCAGCAGCTCTTACACAGGGGGCTACGACAATGAGCAGTTCTTC
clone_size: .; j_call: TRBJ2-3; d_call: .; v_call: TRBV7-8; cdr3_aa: CASSPEGGHTDTQYF; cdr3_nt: TGTGCCAGCAGCCCCGAAGGCGGCCACACAGATACGCAGTATTTT